These 30 T cell receptor beta chains share one sample of origin, sequenced in a study of blood T cell repertoires in COVID-19. TCRdb's copy holds only in-frame clones and misses some; the assay was immunoSEQ multiplex PCR. This sample has about 230,000 clones; roughly 81% occur once, and the top ten carry around 0.96%. Specimen: peripheral blood. The receptors come from a middle-aged man with acute or convalescent COVID-19.

CDR3 protein: CASNPDGANTEAFF. Written as DNA, the CDR3 is TGTGCCAGCAATCCCGACGGAGCGAACACTGAAGCTTTCTTT. The chain carries TRBV2 and TRBJ1-1; D uncertain. CDR1 and CDR2 (germline): SNHLY, FYNNEI. The V gene lost 7 bases and the J gene lost 1 base, with 13 bases spanning the gap. This CDR3 has 14 residues. The full variable domain, in which reference TRBV2 and TRBJ1-1 provide the parts outside the CDR3, is EPEVTQTPSHQVTQMGQEVILRCVPISNHLYFYWYRQILGQKVEFLVSFYNNEISEKSEIFDDQFSVERPDGSNFTLKIRSTKLEDSAMYFCASNPDGANTEAFFGQGTRLTVV.

Remarks on this clone: Distinct nucleotide sequences in the sample also encode this CDR3. The genes are TRBV5-1 and TRBJ1-1, with D possibly being TRBD1 (5 bases). CDR1 SGHRS and CDR2 YFSETQ come from the germline V gene. The CDR3 is 12 amino acids. V was clipped by 2 bases and J by 4 bases, with 6 bases between them. CDR3: CASSFGGTEAFF. The CDR3 DNA follows: TGCGCCAGCAGCTTCGGGGGCACTGAAGCTTTCTTT.

To note about this clone: The same CDR3 arises from other DNA sequences in this sample as well. The chain couples TRBV9 to TRBJ2-4, with 9 bases aligning to TRBD1. The germline CDR1 and CDR2 sequences are SGDLS and YYNGEE. V lost 4 bases, J lost 8 bases, and 16 bases stayed unmatched. The CDR3 has 17 amino acids. CDR3 sequence reads: CASSPRRTGDSRDIQYF. In nucleotides, the CDR3 is TGTGCCAGCAGCCCGAGGAGGACAGGGGACTCACGAGACATTCAGTACTTC.

V gene TRBV7-3 combines with J gene TRBJ2-2, with D possibly being TRBD2 (5 bases). The CDR3 covers 13 residues. V was trimmed by 2 bases and J by 5 bases, leaving 6 bases between them. Germline CDR1 is SGHTA and CDR2 is FQGTGA. DNA for the CDR3: TGTGCCAGCAGCTTAGAGGGTACCGGGGAGCTGTTTTTT. Residues: CASSLEGTGELFF.

This chain links TRBV6-5 with TRBJ1-3; perhaps TRBD1 as D (6 bases). The CDR3 covers 14 residues. V was cut by 5 bases and J by 1 base, with 9 bases left in between. Per germline, CDR1 MNHEY and CDR2 SVGAGI. CDR3: CASSPQGSGNTIYF. The CDR3 DNA reads as TGTGCCAGCAGTCCCCAGGGGTCTGGAAACACCATATATTTT.

In its sample, this clone was seen once. The gene calls are TRBV6-2 or TRBV6-3 and TRBJ2-7; D is unclear. Germline CDR1 and CDR2: MNHEY and SVGEGT. The CDR3 consists of 14 residues. Between the trimmed V and J ends, which lost 2 bases and 5 bases, there was a span of 13 bases. CDR3 bases: TGTGCCAGCAGTTACCTCCGGGTCCCTGACGAGCAGTACTTC. This encodes CASSYLRVPDEQYF.

V and J are TRBV20-1 and TRBJ2-5; the D gene is possibly TRBD1 (6 bases). Germline values: CDR1 DFQATT, CDR2 SNEGSKA (reference sequence). The CDR3 consists of 14 residues. V was cut by 3 bases and J by 5 bases, with 16 bases left in between. Written as DNA, the CDR3 is TGCAGTGCTAGTGATGCTCAGGGGACGGAGACCCAGTACTTC. Translating gives CSASDAQGTETQYF.

The genes are TRBV11-2 and TRBJ1-4, with 8 bases aligning to TRBD1. V shed 5 bases, J shed 2 bases, and the junction held 4 bases outside the gene matches. The CDR3 length is 15 residues. Germline-derived CDR1 and CDR2 are SGHAT and FQNNGV. The CDR3 here is CASSRTGTTNEKLFF. The CDR3 DNA reads TGTGCCAGCAGCCGGACAGGGACGACTAATGAAAAACTGTTTTTT.

This clone was recorded a few times. This rearrangement joins TRBV5-1 to TRBJ2-3; 12 nucleotides line up with TRBD2. Germline CDR1 is SGHRS and CDR2 is YFSETQ. J gave up 3 bases and V 1 base, and 6 bases lay outside the gene matches. The CDR3 is 17 residues long. In DNA form, the CDR3 reads TGCGCCAGCAGCTTGTCGCTAGCGGGGGGGTCAACAGATACGCAGTATTTT. Protein product: CASSLSLAGGSTDTQYF.

This sequence joins TRBV3-1 (or the pseudogene TRBV3-2) and TRBJ1-3, with TRBD1 matching 7 bases. Per germline, CDR1 LGHDT and CDR2 YNNKEL (reference sequence). This CDR3 region has 15 residues. After removal of 3 bases from V and 3 bases from J, the junction contained 5 bases not matched to a gene. As DNA, the CDR3 is TGTGCCAGCAGCCACAGGGGGGCTGGTGGAAACACCATATATTTT. Its protein is CASSHRGAGGNTIYF.

CDR3 loop: CASRPLANYGYTF. In DNA, the CDR3 is TGTGCCAGCAGGCCTCTAGCTAACTATGGCTACACCTTC. V is TRBV6-5 and J is TRBJ1-2; D gene uncertain. This CDR3 contains 13 residues. V was pared by 6 bases and J by 0 bases, with 8 bases between. CDR1 and CDR2 from the germline V gene are MNHEY and SVGAGI.

V gene TRBV7-9 combines with J gene TRBJ2-2; 7 positions agree with TRBD1. V gave up 5 bases and J gave up 3 bases; unmatched junction bases: 3. CDR3 size: 14 residues. Germline CDR1 SEHNR, CDR2 FQNEAQ (reference sequence). CDR3 sequence reads: CASSRDSHTGELFF. For the CDR3, the DNA is TGTGCCAGCAGCCGGGACAGCCACACCGGGGAGCTGTTTTTT.

V gene TRBV2 combines with J gene TRBJ2-7, with D perhaps matching TRBD1 (6 bases). The germline V and J ends were trimmed by 9 bases and 6 bases, with 18 bases remaining between them. CDR3 length: 13 amino acids. Germline lookup yields CDR1 SNHLY and CDR2 FYNNEI. The CDR3 region is CASGGSYWPEQYF. Here the CDR3 DNA reads TGTGCCAGTGGGGGCTCTTATTGGCCCGAGCAGTACTTC.

In the case of this clone: Germline and junction disagree at one end, which may indicate a read error. The chain couples TRBV28 to TRBJ1-5; D remains ambiguous. Germline CDR1 and CDR2: MDHEN and SYDVKM. The CDR3 runs to 15 residues. The CDR3 is CASSSPRGSHQPQHF. The CDR3 DNA reads as TGTGCCAGCAGTTCCCCTCGGGGTAGCCATCAGCCCCAGCATTTT.

The CDR3 reads CAGKEGGSAFGYTF. As DNA, the CDR3 is TGTGCCGGCAAAGAAGGGGGCAGCGCTTTTGGCTACACCTTC. The rearrangement joins TRBV6-6 to TRBJ1-2; TRBD1 matches 7 bases. The CDR3 is 14 residues long. The junction had 16 bases not matched to a gene; V was cut back by 11 bases and J by 7 bases. The germline CDR1 and CDR2 sequences are MNHNY and SVGAGI (reference sequence).

This chain joins TRBV6-5 and TRBJ2-1, with 10 positions matching TRBD2. Germline V gene sequence: CDR1 MNHEY, CDR2 SVGAGI. J lost 7 bases, V lost 6 bases, and 9 bases had no gene match. This CDR3 contains 15 residues. Here the CDR3 reads CASRILAGYVNEQFF. The CDR3 DNA reads as TGTGCCAGCAGAATACTAGCGGGGTACGTGAATGAGCAGTTCTTC.

This chain uses TRBV19 with TRBJ2-5; 10 bases fit TRBD2. V was clipped by 5 bases and J by 0 bases; unmatched bases: 6. CDR3 size: 16 residues. CDR1 is LNHDA, CDR2 SQIVND, per germline (reference sequence). The CDR3 here is CASSQRLAGHQETQYF. CDR3 DNA: TGTGCCAGTAGTCAAAGACTAGCGGGCCACCAAGAGACCCAGTACTTC.

This rearrangement joins TRBV7-2 to TRBJ2-3, with D possibly TRBD2 on 5 matching bases. From germline, CDR1 is SGHTA and CDR2 FQGNSA. This CDR3 is built from 15 residues. V was pared by 5 bases and J by 4 bases, with 16 bases between. This CDR3 is CASSQEGLLADTQYF. CDR3 DNA sequence: TGTGCCAGCAGCCAAGAGGGTCTGTTGGCAGATACGCAGTATTTT.

The chain combines TRBV21-1 with TRBJ2-4; the tabulated D call, TRBD2, remains unverified against the DNA. TRBV21-1 is an annotated pseudogene. This CDR3 is 17 amino acids long. This CDR3 is CASSHPLGDRGKNIQYF. The CDR3 DNA is TGTGCCAGCAGCCACCCCCTGGGAGACCGAGGAAAAAACATTCAGTACTTC.

The chain recombines TRBV25-1 with TRBJ1-1; TRBD1 might be the D (6 bases). CDR1 and CDR2 (germline): MGHDK, SYGVNS. This CDR3 is 14 amino acids long. Trimming pared 6 bases from V and 5 bases from J, leaving 16 bases between. The CDR3 region has the DNA TGTGCCAGCAGCCTAGGGGGGGCATTGACTGAAGCTTTCTTT. Amino acids: CASSLGGALTEAFF.

The count of this clone is one. This chain links TRBV15 with TRBJ1-1; D possibly corresponds to TRBD1 (5 bases). Deletions cut 4 bases from V and 4 bases from J, with 13 bases between. The CDR3 has 14 amino acids. Germline assignment: CDR1 LNHNV and CDR2 YYDKDF (reference sequence). In nucleotides, the CDR3 is TGTGCCACCAGCAACGGCGGGACTGGCACTGAAGCTTTCTTT. It yields the protein CATSNGGTGTEAFF.

The chain couples TRBV5-1 to TRBJ2-1, with TRBD2 matching over 8 bases. Germline V lookup: CDR1 SGHRS, CDR2 YFSETQ. The CDR3 has 16 residues. V trimming: 0 bases; J trimming: 2 bases; junction bases outside the gene matches: 4. CDR3 amino acids: CASSLGDSGAYNEQFF. CDR3 in DNA: TGCGCCAGCAGCTTGGGAGATAGCGGGGCCTACAATGAGCAGTTCTTC. Variable domain in full (rest from reference TRBV5-1 and TRBJ2-1): KAGVTQTPRYLIKTRGQQVTLSCSPISGHRSVSWYQQTPGQGLQFLFEYFSETQRNKGNFPGRFSGRQFSNSRSEMNVSTLELGDSALYLCASSLGDSGAYNEQFFGPGTRLTVL.

The chain recombines TRBV5-4 with TRBJ1-2, with 7 positions matching TRBD1. CDR3 size: 13 residues. The ends lost 4 bases at V and 6 bases at J; junction bases unmatched: 6. Germline V gene data show CDR1 as SGHNT and CDR2 as YYREEE (reference sequence). This CDR3 is CASSRGQENGYTF. Here the CDR3 DNA reads TGTGCCAGCAGCCGCGGACAGGAGAATGGCTACACCTTC.

This rearrangement joins TRBV29-1 to TRBJ2-1; maybe TRBD2 (5 bases). The V gene lost 7 bases and the J gene lost 7 bases, with 17 bases spanning the gap. CDR1 is SQVTM and CDR2 is ANQGSEA in the germline V gene. The CDR3 has 13 residues. The CDR3 DNA is TGCAGCGCGAATAGGGCAGGAGGTAATGAGCAGTTCTTC. Protein sequence: CSANRAGGNEQFF.

This rearrangement joins TRBV7-2 to TRBJ2-3; 8 bases match TRBD1. Trimming at V came to 5 bases and at J to 5 bases, leaving 12 bases not matched to a gene. This CDR3 has 16 residues. The germline V gene encodes CDR1 SGHTA and CDR2 FQGNSA. The CDR3 is CASSTGQVRPLDTQYF. The DNA for the CDR3 is TGTGCCAGCAGCACGGGACAGGTCAGGCCGCTAGATACGCAGTATTTT.

The chain links TRBV7-8 to TRBJ1-1; D possibly corresponds to TRBD1 (5 bases). The CDR3 contains 12 residues. V lost 4 bases and J 6 bases, leaving 9 bases between the germline ends. Germline V gene lookup returns CDR1 SGHVS and CDR2 FQNEAQ. The CDR3 sequence: CASSSGAPEAFF. CDR3 DNA: TGTGCCAGCAGCTCTGGGGCTCCTGAAGCTTTCTTT. The whole variable domain, filled in from reference TRBV7-8 and TRBJ1-1, reads GAGVSQSPRYKVAKRGQDVALRCDPISGHVSLFWYQQALGQGPEFLTYFQNEAQLDKSGLPSDRFFAERPEGSVSTLKIQRTQQEDSAVYLCASSSGAPEAFFGQGTRLTVV.

The V gene is TRBV27, the J gene TRBJ2-5; tentatively, D is TRBD2 (6 bases). CDR1 MNHEY and CDR2 SMNVEV come from the germline V gene (reference sequence). With 2 bases removed from V and 2 bases from J, the gap between germline ends came to 18 bases. CDR3 length equals 17 residues. In DNA form, the CDR3 reads TGTGCCAGCAGTTTAGATCCCCCGGGGGAAAGACAAGAGACCCAGTACTTC. As protein: CASSLDPPGERQETQYF.

The chain carries TRBV5-6 and TRBJ2-5; 8 bases match TRBD2. This CDR3 is 16 amino acids long. With 4 bases clipped from V and 4 bases from J, the junction kept 12 bases outside the gene matches. Germline loops: CDR1 SGHDT, CDR2 YYEEEE. The CDR3 DNA is TGTGCCAGCAGCCAACCGCACCGGGGGGGGAGAGAGACCCAGTACTTC. Encoded protein: CASSQPHRGGRETQYF.

The chain carries TRBV18 and TRBJ1-5; D possibly corresponds to TRBD1 (6 bases). Between the trimmed V and J ends, which lost 3 bases and 5 bases, there was a span of 14 bases. Germline V gene lookup returns CDR1 KGHSH and CDR2 LQKENI. The CDR3 loop spans 15 amino acids. The CDR3 region is CASSPNTGRDQPQHF. For the CDR3, the DNA is TGTGCCAGCTCACCCAACACAGGGAGGGATCAGCCCCAGCATTTT.

The J gene is TRBJ2-7, the V gene TRBV27; maybe TRBD1 (6 bases). Between the trimmed V and J ends, which lost 10 bases and 0 bases, there was a span of 16 bases. CDR3 length: 14 residues. Germline V gene lookup returns CDR1 MNHEY and CDR2 SMNVEV (reference sequence). CDR3 loop: CATRGWTDSYEQYF. The DNA for the CDR3 is TGTGCCACCCGTGGGTGGACAGACTCCTACGAGCAGTACTTC.